This T cell receptor beta chain derives from a study of spatial heterogeneity in lung cancer. Time point meaning: sample taken at primary tumor resection. From tumor, nontumor lung or frozen PBMC, whole RNA was taken unsorted for sequencing. A distinct unique molecular identifier was carried by each TCR cDNA molecule. TCRdb used MiXCR to reprocess the 5' RACE reads, holding one entry per CDR3 protein. The sample holds 77,000 or so distinct CDR3 sequences, approximately 18% seen once. The V end lost 7 bases, the J end lost 3 bases, and 13 bases lay between the germline ends. The germline CDR1 and CDR2 sequences are MNHEY and SVGEGT. The CDR3 is made up of 14 amino acids.

The TCR comes from a male donor with early-stage non-small cell lung cancer. The sequencing here drew on PBMCs, taken at surgery. V gene TRBV6-2 or TRBV6-3 combines with J gene TRBJ2-1; possible D gene TRBD1, 6 bases. CDR3 in amino acids: CASTQPDSYNEQFF. In DNA, the CDR3 is TGTGCCAGCACCCAACCGGACAGCTACAATGAGCAGTTCTTC.